This paragraph reports one TCR beta chain. Its antigen is unidentified. This entry is derived from a study of vaccination and CD4 T cells after COVID-19. Study-level information: Overlapping spike peptides from SARS-CoV-2, HCoV-NL63, HCoV-OC43 and HCoV-229E served to stimulate the cells.

J gave up 3 bases and V 0 bases, and 4 bases lay outside the gene matches. CDR1 is SGHTA, CDR2 FQGNSA, per germline. The CDR3 is 15 amino acids. Stated treatment: 10-day PBMC culture with coronavirus spike peptide pools or control peptides (ViraFEST assay). Gathering of the CD4+ T cells, from the unexposed donor, took place before the COVID-19 pandemic (2011-2018). The Oncomine TCR Beta short-read assay was applied to DNA of cultured CD4+ T cells. In this case, cultured CD4+ T cells provided the extracted genomic DNA. TCRdb analysed the PCR reads with MiXCR anew, one entry per CDR3 protein. This table has around 4,500 distinct CDR3 sequences, approximately 64% appearing once.

The TCR sequence derives from a human donor in good health. Sequencing input: CD4+ T cells from blood, cultured in vitro. The genes are TRBV7-2 and TRBJ2-7, with 8 nucleotides matching TRBD1. CDR3 protein: CASSLAGTGSYEQYF. The CDR3 nucleotides are TGTGCCAGCAGCTTAGCCGGGACAGGCAGCTACGAGCAGTACTTC.